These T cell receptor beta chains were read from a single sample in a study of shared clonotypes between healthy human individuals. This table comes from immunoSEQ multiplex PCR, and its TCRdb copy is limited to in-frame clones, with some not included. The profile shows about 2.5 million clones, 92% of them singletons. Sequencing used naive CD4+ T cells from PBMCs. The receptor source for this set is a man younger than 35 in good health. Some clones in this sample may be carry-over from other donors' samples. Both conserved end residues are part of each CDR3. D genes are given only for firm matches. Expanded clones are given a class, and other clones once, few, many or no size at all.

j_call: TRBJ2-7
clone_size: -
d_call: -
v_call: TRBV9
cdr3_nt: TGTGCCAGCAGCGTAGAAGGCGGGAAAGCCTACGAGCAGTACTTC
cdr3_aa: CASSVEGGKAYEQYF

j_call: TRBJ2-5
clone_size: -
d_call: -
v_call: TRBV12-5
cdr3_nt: TGTGCTAGTGGTTCCTGGGAGACCCAGTACTTC
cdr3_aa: CASGSWETQYF

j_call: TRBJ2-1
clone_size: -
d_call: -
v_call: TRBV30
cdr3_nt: TGTGCCTGGACCCTAGGGAGTGGTGAGCAGTTCTTC
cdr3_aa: CAWTLGSGEQFF

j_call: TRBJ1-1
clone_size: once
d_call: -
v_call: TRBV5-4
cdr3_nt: TGTGCCAGCAGCTTCCCGGGGATGGGGAACACTGAAGCTTTCTTT
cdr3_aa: CASSFPGMGNTEAFF

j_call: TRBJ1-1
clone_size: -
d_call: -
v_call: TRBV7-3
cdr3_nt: TGTGCCAGCAGCTTGGTCCCCGGGGATGAAGCTTTCTTT
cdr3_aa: CASSLVPGDEAFF

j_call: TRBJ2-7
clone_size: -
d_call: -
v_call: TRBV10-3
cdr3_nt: TGTGCCATCAGTGACAGGGGGGACTACGAGCAGTACTTC
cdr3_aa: CAISDRGDYEQYF

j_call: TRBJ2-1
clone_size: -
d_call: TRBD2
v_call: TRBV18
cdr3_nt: TGTGCCAGCTCCCCGACTAGCGGGAGTCCCAATGAGCAGTTCTTC
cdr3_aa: CASSPTSGSPNEQFF

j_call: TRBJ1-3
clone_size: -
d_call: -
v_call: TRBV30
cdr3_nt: TGTGCCTGGAGTAGGCCGACGGCCTCTGGAAACACCATATATTTT
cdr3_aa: CAWSRPTASGNTIYF

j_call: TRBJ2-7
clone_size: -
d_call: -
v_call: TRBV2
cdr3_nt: TGTGCCAGCAGTGCTTCCCGGGGCTCCTACGAGCAGTACTTC
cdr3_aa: CASSASRGSYEQYF

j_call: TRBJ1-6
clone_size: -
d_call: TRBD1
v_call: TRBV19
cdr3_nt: TGTGCCAGTAGTACAGGGGGATCTAGGTCACCCCTCCACTTT
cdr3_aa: CASSTGGSRSPLHF

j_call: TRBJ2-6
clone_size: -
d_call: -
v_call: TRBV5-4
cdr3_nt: TGTGCCAGCAGCCCGGGGACACAGGGCGCTGGGGCCAACGTCCTGACTTTC
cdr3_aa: CASSPGTQGAGANVLTF

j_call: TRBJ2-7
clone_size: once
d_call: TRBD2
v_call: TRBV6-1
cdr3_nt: TGTGCCAGCACAACCATAGCGGGAGGCTACGAGCAGTACTTC
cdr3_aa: CASTTIAGGYEQYF

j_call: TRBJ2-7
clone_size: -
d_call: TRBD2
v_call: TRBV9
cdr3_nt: TGTGCCAGCAGCGTAGGGGCGGGACTAGCGGCCTACGAGCAGTACTTC
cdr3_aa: CASSVGAGLAAYEQYF

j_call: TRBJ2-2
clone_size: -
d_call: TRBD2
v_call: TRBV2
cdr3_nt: TGTGCCAGCAGTGTGGCTAGCGGGAGCCCCGGGGAGCTGTTTTTT
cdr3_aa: CASSVASGSPGELFF

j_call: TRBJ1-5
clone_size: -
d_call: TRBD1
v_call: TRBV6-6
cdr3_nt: TGTGCCAGCAGTTATGGGACAGGCAATCAGCCCCAGCATTTT
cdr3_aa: CASSYGTGNQPQHF

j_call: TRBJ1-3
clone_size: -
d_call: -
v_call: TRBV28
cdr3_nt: TGTGCCAGCAGTTTATCAGGGGCGACGGGAAACACCATATATTTT
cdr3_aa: CASSLSGATGNTIYF

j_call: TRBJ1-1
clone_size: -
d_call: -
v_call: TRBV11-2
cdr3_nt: TGTGCCAGCAGCTCCCCGGGACTCCCGAACACTGAAGCTTTCTTT
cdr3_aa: CASSSPGLPNTEAFF

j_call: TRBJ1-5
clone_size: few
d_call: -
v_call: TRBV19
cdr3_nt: TGTGCCAGTAGAACGACGGGAGGCGCGAGCGGCCAGCATTTT
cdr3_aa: CASRTTGGASGQHF

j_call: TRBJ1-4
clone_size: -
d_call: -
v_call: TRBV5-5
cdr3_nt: TGTGCCAGCACCTTGGTGGATGGGAGGGCCAGTGAAAAACTGTTTTTT
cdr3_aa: CASTLVDGRASEKLFF

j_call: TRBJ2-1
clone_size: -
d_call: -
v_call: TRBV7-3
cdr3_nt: TGTGCCAGCAGCTCACAGCCTAGCTCCTACAATGAGCAGTTCTTC
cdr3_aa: CASSSQPSSYNEQFF

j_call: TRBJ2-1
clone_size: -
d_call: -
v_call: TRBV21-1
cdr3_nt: TGTGCCAGCAGCAAAGCGCTTTTAAGAGGGACTAGCGGGAGGGCCTGTCTCAATGAGCAGTTCTTC
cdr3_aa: CASSKALLRGTSGRACLNEQFF

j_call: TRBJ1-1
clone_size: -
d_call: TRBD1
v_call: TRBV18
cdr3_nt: TGTGCCAGCTCACCACGGGGACAGGGGGACACTGAAGCTTTCTTT
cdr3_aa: CASSPRGQGDTEAFF

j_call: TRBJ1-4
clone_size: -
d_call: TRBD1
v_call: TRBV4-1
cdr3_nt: TGCGCCAGCAGCCAAGCCCTTCATGACAGGGTGGGTGAAAAACTGTTTTTT
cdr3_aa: CASSQALHDRVGEKLFF

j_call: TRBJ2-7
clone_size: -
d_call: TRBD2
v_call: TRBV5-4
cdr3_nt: TGTGCCAGCAGCTCCCCCCGGGGGGGGCGGGCAGAGCAGTACTTC
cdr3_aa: CASSSPRGGRAEQYF

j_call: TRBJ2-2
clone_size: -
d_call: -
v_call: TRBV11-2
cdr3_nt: TGTGCCAGCAGCTTAGCAGGGGAGAACACCGGGGAGCTGTTTTTT
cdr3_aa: CASSLAGENTGELFF

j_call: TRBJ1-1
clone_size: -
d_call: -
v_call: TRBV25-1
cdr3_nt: TGTGCCAGCAGTGACGTGAAGGTGGGCACTGAAGCTTTCTTT
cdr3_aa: CASSDVKVGTEAFF

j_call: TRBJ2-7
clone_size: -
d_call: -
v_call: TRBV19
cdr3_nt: TGTGCCAGTAGTATAGATGTCGGGACACCCGTGGAGTACTTC
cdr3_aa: CASSIDVGTPVEYF

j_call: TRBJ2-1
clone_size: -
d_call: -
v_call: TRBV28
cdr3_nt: TGTGCCAGCAGTTTGAGTTACAATGAGCAGTTCTTC
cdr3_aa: CASSLSYNEQFF

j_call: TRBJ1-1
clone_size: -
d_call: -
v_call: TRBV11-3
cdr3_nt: TGTGCCAGCAGCTCGGGGATGGATGGGTCATTT
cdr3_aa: CASSSGMDGSF

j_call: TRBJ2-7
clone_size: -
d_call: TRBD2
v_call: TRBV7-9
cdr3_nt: TGTGCCAGCGATAATTTAGCGGGAGAGGAGCAGTACTTC
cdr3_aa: CASDNLAGEEQYF

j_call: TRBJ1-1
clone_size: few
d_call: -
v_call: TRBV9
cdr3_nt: TGTGCCAGCAGCGTAGGAATTAGGGGAACTGAAGCTTTCTTT
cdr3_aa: CASSVGIRGTEAFF

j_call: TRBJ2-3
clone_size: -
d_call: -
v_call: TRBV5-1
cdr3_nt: TGCGCCAGCAGCTTGGCGGCAGACTCCACAGATACGCAGTATTTT
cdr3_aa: CASSLAADSTDTQYF

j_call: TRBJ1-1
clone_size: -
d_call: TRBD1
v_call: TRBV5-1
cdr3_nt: TGCGCCAGCAGCTTGGACAGGGGCGGAAACACTGAAGCTTTCTTT
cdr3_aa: CASSLDRGGNTEAFF

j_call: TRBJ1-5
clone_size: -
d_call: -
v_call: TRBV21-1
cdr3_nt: TGTGCCAGCGGGGGACAAACCAATCAGCCCCAGCATTTT
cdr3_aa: CASGGQTNQPQHF

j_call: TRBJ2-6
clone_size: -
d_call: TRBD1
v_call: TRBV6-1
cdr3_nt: TGTGCCAGCAGTGTTTCCGTCAGGGGGCGTTCGACATCCTGGGCCAACGTCCTGACTTTC
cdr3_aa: CASSVSVRGRSTSWANVLTF

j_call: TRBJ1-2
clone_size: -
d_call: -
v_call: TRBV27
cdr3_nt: TGTGCCAGCAGTTTACAAGGGGGCTATGGCTACACCTTC
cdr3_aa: CASSLQGGYGYTF

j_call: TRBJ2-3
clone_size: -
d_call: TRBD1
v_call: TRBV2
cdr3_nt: TGTGCCAGCACTACTCGAACAGGGGGCACAGATACGCAGTATTTT
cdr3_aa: CASTTRTGGTDTQYF

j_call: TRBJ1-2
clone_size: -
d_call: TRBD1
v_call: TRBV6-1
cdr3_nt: TGTGCCAGCAGACGCCAACAGGGGGACTATGGCTACACCTTC
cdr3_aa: CASRRQQGDYGYTF

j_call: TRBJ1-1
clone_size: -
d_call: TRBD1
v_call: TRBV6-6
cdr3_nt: TGTGCCAGCAGTTACTCGGCAGGGGGCCGGAACACTGAAGCTTTCTTT
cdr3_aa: CASSYSAGGRNTEAFF

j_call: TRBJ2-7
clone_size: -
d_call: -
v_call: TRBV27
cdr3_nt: TGTGCCAGCAGCCCCGCGGGGCTGGGCGAGCAGTACTTC
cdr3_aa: CASSPAGLGEQYF

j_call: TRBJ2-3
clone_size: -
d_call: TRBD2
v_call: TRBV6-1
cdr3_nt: TGTGCCAGCACGGTAGCGGGAGTTGGAGATACGCAGTATTTT
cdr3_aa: CASTVAGVGDTQYF

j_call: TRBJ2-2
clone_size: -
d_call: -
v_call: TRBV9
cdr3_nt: TGTGCCAGCAGCGTAGTTTCCGGGACCGGGGAGCTGTTTTTT
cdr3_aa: CASSVVSGTGELFF

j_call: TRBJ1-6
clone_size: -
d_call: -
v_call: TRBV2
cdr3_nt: TGTGCCAGCGGGGAGGGGGAAAATTCACCCCTCCACTTT
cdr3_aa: CASGEGENSPLHF

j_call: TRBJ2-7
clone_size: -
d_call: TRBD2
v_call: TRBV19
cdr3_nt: TGTGCCAGTAGTCCTTCTAGCGGGAGGCGTTACGAGCAGTACTTC
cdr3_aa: CASSPSSGRRYEQYF

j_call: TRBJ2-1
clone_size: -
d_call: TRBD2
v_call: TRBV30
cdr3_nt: TGTGCCTGGAGTCCTAGCGGGAGGTACAATGAGCAGTTCTTC
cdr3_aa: CAWSPSGRYNEQFF

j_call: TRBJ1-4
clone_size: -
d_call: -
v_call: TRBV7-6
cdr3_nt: TGTGCCAGCAGCTTCGCTGGTGCAACTAATGAAAAACTGTTTTTT
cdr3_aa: CASSFAGATNEKLFF

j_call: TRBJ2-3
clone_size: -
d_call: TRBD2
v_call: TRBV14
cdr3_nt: TGTGCCAGCAGCGAACTAGCGGGAGGAGTCACAGATACGCAGTATTTT
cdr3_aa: CASSELAGGVTDTQYF

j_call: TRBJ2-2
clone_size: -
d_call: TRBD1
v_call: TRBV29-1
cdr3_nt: TGCAGCGGGGGGACAGGGAATGCCGGGGAGCTGTTTTTT
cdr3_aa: CSGGTGNAGELFF

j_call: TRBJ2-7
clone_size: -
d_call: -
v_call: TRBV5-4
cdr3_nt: TGTGCCAGCAGCTTTCCAGGGGCCTACGAGCAGTACTTC
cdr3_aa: CASSFPGAYEQYF

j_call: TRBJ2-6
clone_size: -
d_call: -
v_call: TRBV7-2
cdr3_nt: TGTGCCAGCAGCTTAGCTGGCCAACACTCTGGGGCCAACGTCCTGACTTTC
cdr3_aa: CASSLAGQHSGANVLTF

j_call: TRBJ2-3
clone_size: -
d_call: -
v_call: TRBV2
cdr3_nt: TGTGCCAGCAGCCCACAGACTAGCACAGATACGCAGTATTTT
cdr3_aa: CASSPQTSTDTQYF

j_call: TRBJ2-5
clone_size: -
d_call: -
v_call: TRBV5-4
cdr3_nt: TGTGCCAGCAGCTTGGAGGGGGGACGGGCAAAAGAGACCCAGTACTTC
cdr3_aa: CASSLEGGRAKETQYF

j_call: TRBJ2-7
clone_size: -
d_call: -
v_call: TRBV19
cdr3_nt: TGTGCCAGTAGTATAACAGGTACCTACGAGCAGTACTTC
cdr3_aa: CASSITGTYEQYF

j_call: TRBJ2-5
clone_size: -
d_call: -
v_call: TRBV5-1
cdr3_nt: TGCGCCAGCAGCCCAAATCACCACCAAGAGACCCAGTACTTC
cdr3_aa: CASSPNHHQETQYF

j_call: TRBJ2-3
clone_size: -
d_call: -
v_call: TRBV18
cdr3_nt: TGTGCCAGCTCACCAACTCGGGGCGTCACAGATACGCAGTATTTT
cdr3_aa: CASSPTRGVTDTQYF